Listed here is a single T cell receptor beta chain. The germline V gene encodes CDR1 SNHLY and CDR2 FYNNEI. V was cut by 8 bases and J by 5 bases, with 12 bases left in between. This CDR3 has 13 amino acids. An assay was performed, and its level was deep. The table came from immunoSEQ multiplex PCR; TCRdb's copy has only in-frame clones and leaves some out. The sample includes over a million clones, more than 95% of them seen just once. These data come from a study of shared clonotypes between healthy human individuals. CD4+ cells yielded CD45RA+ naive and CD45RA-negative memory subsets. The sample comprised naive CD4+ T cells sorted from blood. Subset in this sample: CD45RA+ positively selected. The sequence derives from a man aged 25-45 years in good health. The rearrangement links TRBV2 to TRBJ1-4, with D uncertain. CDR3 amino acids: CASHRTENEKLFF. The CDR3 DNA reads as TGTGCCAGCCATAGGACGGAGAATGAAAAACTGTTTTTT.